Presented here are 24 T cell receptor beta chains from one specimen sequenced in a study of graft-versus-host responses after intestinal transplantation. Intraepithelial and lamina propria lymphocytes were isolated from graft specimens. Method: immunoSEQ multiplex PCR; TCRdb's copy keeps in-frame clones and lacks some. The sample consists of 15,000 to 20,000 clones, 80% of them appearing once. The specimen was ileum tissue, collected 104 days after intestinal transplant. The source is a human patient who received an intestinal transplant, so some T cells may come from the graft donor.

The rearrangement links TRBV28 to TRBJ2-2; D tentatively reads TRBD1 or TRBD2 (6 bases each). The V end was cut by 6 bases, the J end by 2 bases, with 13 bases between. The CDR3 contains 15 residues. Germline loops: CDR1 MDHEN, CDR2 SYDVKM. The CDR3 region is CASREGHRNTGELFF. The CDR3 bases are TGTGCCAGCAGGGAGGGACACCGAAACACCGGGGAGCTGTTTTTT.

The chain uses TRBV5-1 and TRBJ2-3, with 12 bases aligning to TRBD2. V gave up 2 bases and J gave up 7 bases; unmatched junction bases: 5. CDR1 is SGHRS, CDR2 YFSETQ, per germline. The CDR3 is made up of 15 amino acids. CDR3 DNA: TGCGCCAGCAGCTTCGGACTAGCGGGACGAAATACGCAGTATTTT. Its translation is CASSFGLAGRNTQYF.

The chain has TRBV4-1 and TRBJ1-6, with a possible D match to TRBD1 (5 bases). The CDR3 is made up of 17 amino acids. Deletions cut 1 base from V and 0 bases from J, with 10 bases between. The V gene's germline CDR1 is MGHRA and CDR2 YSYEKL. The CDR3 nucleotides are TGCGCCAGCAGCCAAGGGGGACGGTCCTCCTATAATTCACCCCTCCACTTT. Amino acid sequence: CASSQGGRSSYNSPLHF.

This clone has just a few counts. This chain connects TRBV4-1 to TRBJ1-5, with D hard to call. This CDR3 is 15 amino acids long. Trimming removed 1 base from V and 9 bases from J, with 16 bases in between. Germline CDR1 is MGHRA and CDR2 is YSYEKL. CDR3 sequence (DNA): TGCGCCAGCAGCCAAGTTTCGCCAACGGTAGGGCCCCAGCATTTT. Translation: CASSQVSPTVGPQHF.

J is TRBJ1-2 and V is TRBV30; TRBD1 is a possible D gene (5 bases). This CDR3 has 15 amino acids. Germline assignment: CDR1 GTSNPN and CDR2 SVGIG (reference sequence). Trimming cost V 0 bases and J 0 bases, with 11 bases left between them. The CDR3 sequence: CAWSVLDSPNYGYTF. The CDR3 DNA reads TGTGCCTGGAGTGTACTCGACAGTCCTAACTATGGCTACACCTTC.

In its sample, this clone was seen once. The chain carries TRBV13 and TRBJ1-6; possible D gene TRBD1, 6 bases. Germline CDR1 and CDR2: PRHDT and FYEKMQ (reference sequence). V gave up 4 bases and J gave up 7 bases, with 20 bases separating them. There are 17 residues in the CDR3. Here the CDR3 DNA reads TGTGCCAGCAGCTGGACGCAGGGAAGGAGGGGGAATTCACCCCTCCACTTT. It translates to CASSWTQGRRGNSPLHF.

The chain couples TRBV5-1 to TRBJ1-4; D is possibly TRBD1 (5 bases). V gave up 7 bases and J gave up 6 bases, with 13 bases separating them. Germline V gene sequence: CDR1 SGHRS, CDR2 YFSETQ. The CDR3 sequence is 13 residues long. CDR3 amino acids: CASVMWGDEKLFF. The CDR3 DNA reads as TGCGCCAGCGTGATGTGGGGGGATGAAAAACTGTTTTTT. Full variable domain (rest looked up from reference TRBV5-1 and TRBJ1-4): KAGVTQTPRYLIKTRGQQVTLSCSPISGHRSVSWYQQTPGQGLQFLFEYFSETQRNKGNFPGRFSGRQFSNSRSEMNVSTLELGDSALYLCASVMWGDEKLFFGSGTQLSVL.

The chain has TRBV11-3 and TRBJ2-1; possible D gene TRBD1, 6 bases. This CDR3 spans 14 amino acids. From germline, CDR1 is SGHNT and CDR2 YENEEA. The V and J ends lost 4 bases and 2 bases respectively, with 9 bases between them. CDR3 sequence (DNA): TGTGCCAGCAGCTCTCGGGACACCTACAATGAGCAGTTCTTC. Translating gives CASSSRDTYNEQFF.

The chain uses TRBV7-8 and TRBJ2-7; weak D call: TRBD2 (7 bases). The CDR3 contains 15 residues. Germline CDR1 and CDR2: SGHVS and FQNEAQ. V lost 6 bases and J 4 bases, leaving 19 bases between the germline ends. CDR3 coding DNA: TGTGCCAGCAGTACTATGCGGGGGCGAGGGTACGAGCAGTACTTC. Its translation: CASSTMRGRGYEQYF.

This rearrangement joins TRBV7-8 to TRBJ2-7; 8 bases match TRBD1. The CDR3 has 15 residues. The V gene end was trimmed by 2 bases and the J gene end by 4 bases; junction bases not matched to a gene: 7. Germline-derived CDR1 and CDR2 are SGHVS and FQNEAQ. CDR3 DNA: TGTGCCAGCAGCTTAAGGCGAGACAGGGGATACGAGCAGTACTTC. This translates into CASSLRRDRGYEQYF.

This clone was recorded once. The rearrangement uses TRBV6-6 and TRBJ2-1; 9 nucleotides match TRBD2. CDR3 length: 15 residues. J gave up 4 bases and V 2 bases, and 3 bases lay outside the gene matches. CDR1 and CDR2 (germline): MNHNY, SVGAGI (reference sequence). The CDR3 region is CASSYGGLAYNEQFF. CDR3 in DNA: TGTGCCAGCAGTTACGGCGGACTAGCGTACAATGAGCAGTTCTTC.

The rearrangement joins TRBV27 to TRBJ2-3, with TRBD2 matching 8 bases. Germline trimming cut 2 bases from V and 2 bases from J; bases unmatched to any gene: 12. Looked up from germline, CDR1 is MNHEY and CDR2 is SMNVEV (reference sequence). This CDR3 spans 18 amino acids. The CDR3 loop reads CASSLDPWGGRFTDTQYF. CDR3 nucleotide sequence: TGTGCCAGCAGTTTAGACCCTTGGGGCGGGAGGTTCACAGATACGCAGTATTTT.

The chain links TRBV28 to TRBJ1-1; D is unclear. There are 13 residues in the CDR3. Germline-derived CDR1 and CDR2 are MDHEN and SYDVKM. Trimming cost V 2 bases and J 3 bases, with 7 bases left between them. CDR3 amino acids: CASSLGPDTEAFF. CDR3 DNA sequence: TGTGCCAGCAGTTTAGGACCGGACACTGAAGCTTTCTTT. Looking up the rest from reference TRBV28 and TRBJ1-1 gives the full variable domain: DVKVTQSSRYLVKRTGEKVFLECVQDMDHENMFWYRQDPGLGLRLIYFSYDVKMKEKGDIPEGYSVSREKKERFSLILESASTNQTSMYLCASSLGPDTEAFFGQGTRLTVV.

Only one count was recorded for this clone. The V call is TRBV27, the J call TRBJ2-3, with D unclear. The ends were cut back, 5 bases at V and 4 bases at J, with 4 bases in the middle. Germline V lookup: CDR1 MNHEY, CDR2 SMNVEV (reference sequence). The CDR3 is 11 amino acids. CDR3 protein: CASSRADTQYF. CDR3 DNA sequence: TGTGCCAGCAGTCGAGCAGATACGCAGTATTTT.

The chain is built from TRBV5-1 and TRBJ2-7; D unresolved. V gave up 0 bases and J gave up 9 bases, with 13 bases separating them. Germline V gene lookup returns CDR1 SGHRS and CDR2 YFSETQ. The CDR3 length is 13 residues. The CDR3 loop reads CASSLATYPAQYF. The CDR3, as DNA: TGCGCCAGCAGCTTGGCGACCTATCCAGCGCAGTACTTC.

This sequence joins TRBV4-2 and TRBJ2-3; possibly TRBD2 for D (6 bases). Germline CDR1 and CDR2: LGHNA and YNFKEQ. V was cut by 3 bases and J by 0 bases, with 19 bases left in between. The CDR3 is 18 residues long. For the CDR3, the DNA is TGTGCCAGCAGCCACTGCCCTGTAGCGGCAGCTAGCACAGATACGCAGTATTTT. Amino acids: CASSHCPVAAASTDTQYF.

V is TRBV18 and J is TRBJ2-7, with D perhaps TRBD2 (5 bases). Germline V gives CDR1 KGHSH, CDR2 LQKENI. Trimming left V 3 bases short and J 1 base short, with 16 bases between. This CDR3 is 16 amino acids long. CDR3 sequence (DNA): TGTGCCAGCTCACCCCTTTTAACGGGGTTTTCCTACGAGCAGTACTTC. Protein: CASSPLLTGFSYEQYF.

This chain joins TRBV5-3 and TRBJ1-1; D ambiguous. TRBV5-3 is treated as an ORF (open reading frame) with a function not yet certain. Trimming took off 5 bases at V and 2 bases at J, with 19 bases between the two ends. The CDR3 contains 16 residues. In DNA form, the CDR3 reads TGTGCCAGAAGTACCTCCCGCTGCGAGGTTAACACTGAAGCTTTCTTT. Translating gives CARSTSRCEVNTEAFF.

The CDR3 loop is CASSLRGRAAYGYTF. In DNA form, the CDR3 reads TGTGCCAGCAGCTTGAGGGGCAGGGCTGCCTATGGCTACACCTTC. The chain joins TRBV5-6 to TRBJ1-2, with a tentative D call TRBD1 (5 bases). V was trimmed by 1 base and J by 4 bases, leaving 14 bases between them. CDR3 length: 15 residues. Germline CDR1 and CDR2: SGHDT and YYEEEE.

The chain couples TRBV30 to TRBJ2-1; 8 bases match TRBD2. Trimming removed 2 bases from V and 7 bases from J; junction bases left unmatched: 13. In germline, CDR1 is GTSNPN, CDR2 SVGIG (reference sequence). CDR3 length: 16 amino acids. CDR3 sequence: CAWSSKDVAGLNEQFF. The CDR3 nucleotides read TGTGCCTGGAGTTCCAAGGACGTAGCGGGATTAAATGAGCAGTTCTTC.

The gene calls are TRBV6-6 and TRBJ1-1; D possibly corresponds to TRBD1 (6 bases). CDR3 size: 13 residues. Germline CDR1 is MNHNY and CDR2 is SVGAGI (reference sequence). V was clipped by 0 bases and J by 7 bases, with 9 bases between them. The CDR3 DNA is TGTGCCAGCAGTTACTCCGGACAGTTTGAAGCTTTCTTT. It yields the protein CASSYSGQFEAFF.

CDR3 protein: CASRPGTPTDTQYF. As DNA, the CDR3 is TGTGCCAGCAGGCCCGGGACCCCAACAGATACGCAGTATTTT. The chain carries TRBV4-2 and TRBJ2-3; D tentatively reads TRBD1 or TRBD2 (5 bases each). V lost 6 bases to trimming and J lost 3 bases, with 13 bases between them. The CDR3 extends over 14 amino acids. From germline, CDR1 is LGHNA and CDR2 YNFKEQ.

The chain links TRBV11-2 to TRBJ1-5, with D perhaps TRBD1 (5 bases). V gave up 5 bases and J gave up 0 bases, with 14 bases separating them. CDR1 and CDR2 from the germline V gene are SGHAT and FQNNGV. This CDR3 is 16 amino acids long. The CDR3 nucleotides are TGTGCCAGCAGCATCGGGGCAGGGAATAGCAATCAGCCCCAGCATTTT. Residues: CASSIGAGNSNQPQHF.

This chain uses TRBV18 with TRBJ1-4; D is unresolved. The CDR3 runs to 17 residues. The V end lost 2 bases, the J end lost 8 bases, and 21 bases lay between the germline ends. Germline lookup yields CDR1 KGHSH and CDR2 LQKENI. The CDR3 DNA reads as TGTGCCAGCTCACCAAACCGGGCCATACAACGCCGGGAAAAACTGTTTTTT. Its protein is CASSPNRAIQRREKLFF.